These 7 T cell receptor beta chains originate from one sample sequenced in a study of blood T cell repertoires in COVID-19. Libraries were prepared by immunoSEQ multiplex PCR; TCRdb keeps only in-frame clonotypes and omits some of them. The repertoire consists of some 100,000 clones, with around nine tenths occurring once and the leading ten covering around 2.1%. Sequences were obtained from peripheral blood. Source of these receptors: a man over 45 with COVID-19, enrolled during active disease.

V and J are TRBV6-5 and TRBJ1-6; 8 nucleotides align to TRBD1. The CDR3 totals 14 residues. From germline, CDR1 is MNHEY and CDR2 SVGAGI. V was clipped by 2 bases and J by 9 bases; unmatched bases: 3. The CDR3 sequence is CASSYRTGSSPLHF. The CDR3 nucleotides read TGTGCCAGCAGTTACAGGACAGGGTCTTCACCCCTCCACTTT.

V gene TRBV5-1 combines with J gene TRBJ2-1, with a possible D match to TRBD1 (5 bases). Trimming pared 2 bases from V and 8 bases from J, leaving 14 bases between. Germline CDR1 SGHRS, CDR2 YFSETQ. This CDR3 region has 14 residues. The DNA for the CDR3 is TGCGCCAGCAGCTTAGTCCAGGGTGTCGATGAGCAGTTCTTC. Protein product: CASSLVQGVDEQFF.

The J gene is TRBJ1-6, the V gene TRBV5-5, with D uncertain. Germline-derived CDR1 and CDR2 are SGHKS and YYEKEE (reference sequence). This CDR3 contains 16 residues. Trimming removed 2 bases from V and 2 bases from J, with 11 bases in between. The CDR3 spells CASSFPRSTYNSPLHF. Written as DNA, the CDR3 is TGTGCCAGCAGCTTTCCCCGGAGTACCTATAATTCACCCCTCCACTTT.

The chain joins TRBV12-5 to TRBJ2-7; no reliable D call. The CDR3 is made up of 12 amino acids. V shed 3 bases and J shed 4 bases, with 7 bases lying between them. The germline CDR1 and CDR2 sequences are LGHNT and FRNRAP. Here the CDR3 DNA reads TGTGCTAGTGGTTTAACGAGTTACGAGCAGTACTTC. Translating gives CASGLTSYEQYF. Looking up the rest from reference TRBV12-5 and TRBJ2-7 gives the full variable domain: DARVTQTPRHKVTEMGQEVTMRCQPILGHNTVFWYRQTMMQGLELLAYFRNRAPLDDSGMPKDRFSAEMPDATLATLKIQPSEPRDSAVYFCASGLTSYEQYFGPGTRLTVT.

The chain recombines TRBV11-2 with TRBJ1-2, with 11 bases aligning to TRBD1. The ends lost 0 bases at V and 14 bases at J; junction bases unmatched: 8. CDR1 is SGHAT and CDR2 is FQNNGV in the germline V gene. The CDR3 covers 14 residues. DNA of the CDR3: TGTGCCAGCAGCTTAGATGATATTGGGACAGGGGGGACCTTC. This gives the protein CASSLDDIGTGGTF.

The chain joins TRBV9 to TRBJ2-1, with 8 nucleotides matching TRBD2. V trimming: 0 bases; J trimming: 7 bases; junction bases outside the gene matches: 9. The CDR3 length is 16 residues. Germline V gene sequence: CDR1 SGDLS, CDR2 YYNGEE. In nucleotides, the CDR3 is TGTGCCAGCAGCGTAGACGAGCGGGGGTTCGGAAATGAGCAGTTCTTC. This codes for CASSVDERGFGNEQFF.

Only a few counts were recorded for this clone. The CDR3, as DNA: TGTGCCAGCAGTGAAGCGCAAGCGGTTTATCAGCCCCAGCATTTT. This translates into CASSEAQAVYQPQHF. The chain couples TRBV6-1 to TRBJ1-5; D remains unclear. From germline, CDR1 is MNHNS and CDR2 SASEGT. V gave up 0 bases and J gave up 5 bases, with 11 bases separating them. This CDR3 spans 15 amino acids.